The 22 T cell receptor beta chains below come from one sample, sequenced in a study of T cells after yellow fever vaccination. TCRdb recomputed calls from the 5' RACE reads with MiXCR, one row per CDR3 protein. Here the sample spans around 300,000 distinct CDR3 sequences, approximately 4% being singletons. Specimen: PBMCs, collected 15 days after the yellow fever booster vaccination. These receptors all come from a man in his late teens or twenties who received the YFV17D yellow fever vaccine.

This clonotype was counted only a few times. V gene TRBV25-1 combines with J gene TRBJ2-7; the match to TRBD1 covers 8 bases. With 3 bases clipped from V and 2 bases from J, the junction kept 6 bases outside the gene matches. This CDR3 comprises 15 residues. The V gene's germline CDR1 is MGHDK and CDR2 SYGVNS. The CDR3 DNA reads TGTGCCAGCAGTGACCCCGACAGGGGTCCCTACGAGCAGTACGTC. Its translation is CASSDPDRGPYEQYV.

The chain recombines TRBV20-1 with TRBJ2-1; 11 positions agree with TRBD2. With 6 bases clipped from V and 10 bases from J, the junction kept 8 bases outside the gene matches. CDR1 is DFQATT and CDR2 is SNEGSKA in the germline V gene (reference sequence). The CDR3 contains 13 residues. CDR3 nucleotides: TGCAGTGCCACGACTAGCGGGGCGGGGGAGCAGTTCTTC. This translates into CSATTSGAGEQFF.

The rearrangement joins TRBV7-8 to TRBJ2-2; 7 bases line up with TRBD1. Trimming removed 4 bases from V and 3 bases from J; junction bases left unmatched: 8. From germline, CDR1 is SGHVS and CDR2 FQNEAQ. The CDR3 spans 16 residues. The CDR3 protein is CASSSYRDRDTGELFF. The DNA of the CDR3 is TGTGCCAGCAGCTCCTACCGGGACAGAGACACCGGGGAGCTGTTTTTT.

Only a few counts were recorded for this clonotype. V is TRBV7-2 and J is TRBJ2-5, with TRBD2 matching over 9 bases. The CDR3 runs to 16 residues. Per the germline V gene, CDR1 is SGHTA and CDR2 is FQGNSA. Unmatched junction bases numbered 11, after V lost 5 bases and J lost 4 bases. CDR3 nucleotide sequence: TGTGCCAGCAGCACCAACGGGGCGCGGGGGGGAGAGACCCAGTACTTC. This translates into CASSTNGARGGETQYF.

The sample holds many counts of this clonotype. CDR3 in amino acids: CASSSVGQAYEQYV. The CDR3 DNA reads TGTGCCAGCAGCTCCGTGGGACAGGCCTACGAGCAGTACGTC. This rearrangement joins TRBV11-2 to TRBJ2-7, with 8 nucleotides matching TRBD1. The length of the CDR3 is 14 residues. CDR1 and CDR2 (germline): SGHAT, FQNNGV. The V gene end was trimmed by 4 bases and the J gene end by 2 bases; junction bases not matched to a gene: 4.

V is TRBV12-3 or TRBV12-4 and J is TRBJ1-6; D gene uncertain. With 7 bases removed from V and 3 bases from J, the gap between germline ends came to 16 bases. CDR3 length: 16 residues. In nucleotides, the CDR3 is TGTGCCAGCACCCAGCGGAGAGCCTTCTATAATTCACCCCTCCACTTT. This translates into CASTQRRAFYNSPLHF.

This clonotype occurred many times. The chain has TRBV7-9 and TRBJ1-1; D is undetermined. Germline CDR1 is SEHNR and CDR2 is FQNEAQ (reference sequence). V was pared by 3 bases and J by 8 bases, with 10 bases between. The CDR3 sequence is 12 residues long. The CDR3: CASSFPQSEAFF. The CDR3 nucleotides are TGTGCCAGCAGCTTCCCCCAGTCGGAAGCTTTCTTT.

This clonotype has more than one count but fewer than ten. This chain links TRBV7-3 with TRBJ2-2; TRBD2 might be the D (6 bases). CDR3 length: 13 amino acids. Per germline, CDR1 SGHTA and CDR2 FQGTGA. The germline V and J ends were trimmed by 4 bases and 7 bases, with 10 bases remaining between them. Here the CDR3 DNA reads TGTGCCAGCAGCTATGCCGGGGGCGGGGAGCTGTTTTTT. It translates to CASSYAGGGELFF.

This clonotype showed up just a few times. The V gene is TRBV5-4, the J gene TRBJ2-2, with D hard to call. Germline V gene lookup returns CDR1 SGHNT and CDR2 YYREEE (reference sequence). The CDR3 loop spans 13 amino acids. As DNA, the CDR3 is TGTGTGATTACGGCTATGAACACCGGGGAGCTGTTTTTT. The encoded protein is CVITAMNTGELFF.

This clonotype was seen a handful of times. The rearrangement uses TRBV7-8 and TRBJ2-7, with D uncertain. The CDR3 totals 12 residues. Between the trimmed V and J ends, which lost 5 bases and 6 bases, there was a span of 11 bases. Looked up from germline, CDR1 is SGHVS and CDR2 is FQNEAQ. The CDR3 coding sequence is TGTGCCAGCAGCACCCCCCCAGGCGAGCAGTACTTC. It encodes CASSTPPGEQYF.

This clonotype came up a few times. The chain links TRBV6-2 or TRBV6-3 to TRBJ1-5; D uncertain. The germline V gene has CDR1 MNHEY and CDR2 SVGEGT. Trimming took 4 bases from V and 0 from J, leaving 13 bases between them. CDR3 length: 16 amino acids. The chain's CDR3 is CASSSRSEHSNQPQHF. CDR3 nucleotide sequence: TGTGCCAGCAGTTCTCGGTCAGAACATAGCAATCAGCCCCAGCATTTT.

The sample holds many counts of this clonotype. The chain links TRBV7-9 to TRBJ2-5; 11 bases fit TRBD2. The CDR3 loop spans 15 amino acids. V lost 6 bases, J lost 1 base, and 4 bases stayed unmatched. The V gene's germline CDR1 is SEHNR and CDR2 FQNEAQ (reference sequence). The CDR3 is CASSSGLAAQETQYF. The CDR3 nucleotides read TGTGCCAGCAGTTCGGGACTAGCGGCCCAAGAGACCCAGTACTTC. The full variable domain, in which reference TRBV7-9 and TRBJ2-5 provide the parts outside the CDR3, is DTGVSQNPRHKITKRGQNVTFRCDPISEHNRLYWYRQTLGQGPEFLTYFQNEAQLEKSRLLSDRFSAERPKGSFSTLEIQRTEQGDSAMYLCASSSGLAAQETQYFGPGTRLLVL.

There are a few counts of this clonotype. This chain connects TRBV28 to TRBJ1-2, with TRBD1 identical over 9 bases. This CDR3 comprises 15 residues. Per the germline V gene, CDR1 is MDHEN and CDR2 is SYDVKM. J lost 12 bases, V lost 2 bases, and 13 bases had no gene match. DNA of the CDR3: TGTGCCAGCAGTTTAATTTTGGCGGGACAGGGCGTCGACACCTTC. As protein: CASSLILAGQGVDTF.

This clonotype was observed many times. This chain joins TRBV20-1 and TRBJ2-5, with 8 bases fitting TRBD2. J lost 4 bases, V lost 3 bases, and 10 bases had no gene match. This CDR3 contains 15 residues. CDR1 and CDR2 (germline): DFQATT, SNEGSKA (reference sequence). The CDR3 DNA reads TGCAGTGCTAGGCCCTGGCGGGGGGCTGGAGAGACCCAGTACTTC. Translating it yields CSARPWRGAGETQYF.

Ten or more counts support this clonotype. CDR3 coding DNA: TGTGCCAGCAGTGAACTAGGCGAGAGCTCCTACGAGCAGTACTTC. It encodes CASSELGESSYEQYF. The gene calls are TRBV6-5 and TRBJ2-7; TRBD2 might be the D (5 bases). V was trimmed by 5 bases and J by 0 bases, leaving 14 bases between them. There are 15 residues in the CDR3. From germline, CDR1 is MNHEY and CDR2 SVGAGI.

Only a few counts were recorded for this clonotype. The V gene is TRBV3-1, the J gene TRBJ2-2; 8 nucleotides match TRBD1. The V and J ends lost 1 base and 6 bases, in that order; junction bases with no gene match: 1. Looked up from germline, CDR1 is LGHDT and CDR2 is YNNKEL (reference sequence). This CDR3 is built from 14 residues. CDR3 sequence reads: CASSQAQGAGELFF. DNA of the CDR3: TGTGCCAGCAGCCAAGCACAGGGGGCCGGGGAGCTGTTTTTT.

This clonotype turned up a few times. The gene calls are TRBV6-5 and TRBJ1-6; D is possibly TRBD1 (5 bases). The germline gives CDR1 MNHEY, CDR2 SVGAGI. CDR3 length: 15 amino acids. Trimming cost V 0 bases and J 9 bases, with 12 bases left between them. In DNA, the CDR3 is TGTGCCAGCAGTTACTCTGGGGGGAGTAGTTCACCCCTCCACTTT. This sequence encodes CASSYSGGSSSPLHF.

This clonotype was found a few times. The J gene is TRBJ2-5, the V gene TRBV28; weak D call: TRBD1 (6 bases). Germline CDR1 is MDHEN and CDR2 is SYDVKM. The CDR3 contains 13 residues. Trimming removed 8 bases at V and 1 base at J, with 11 bases between. The CDR3 sequence is CASVRGIQETQYF. CDR3 in DNA: TGTGCCAGCGTCAGGGGAATCCAAGAGACCCAGTACTTC.

This clonotype was observed many times. This chain connects TRBV5-1 to TRBJ2-3, with TRBD1 matching 7 bases. V was pared by 2 bases and J by 2 bases, with 5 bases of the junction left unmatched. The length of the CDR3 is 15 residues. Per the germline V gene, CDR1 is SGHRS and CDR2 is YFSETQ. This chain's CDR3 is CASSFIQGVTDTQYF. CDR3 sequence (DNA): TGCGCCAGCAGCTTCATTCAGGGGGTCACAGATACGCAGTATTTT.

This clonotype was observed many times. The rearrangement links TRBV18 to TRBJ1-1; a possible D gene is TRBD1 (6 bases). The CDR3 length is 14 residues. Germline CDR1 KGHSH, CDR2 LQKENI. The V end lost 4 bases, the J end lost 2 bases, and 11 bases lay between the germline ends. CDR3 sequence: CASSLYRANTEAFF. CDR3 DNA: TGTGCCAGCTCACTATACAGGGCCAACACTGAAGCTTTCTTT.

The chain employs TRBV18 and TRBJ1-2; 7 nucleotides line up with TRBD1. The junction had 8 bases not matched to a gene; V was cut back by 3 bases and J by 7 bases. The CDR3 is 14 residues long. In germline, CDR1 is KGHSH, CDR2 LQKENI. The CDR3 is CASSPGTEKGGYTF. The CDR3 DNA reads TGTGCCAGCTCACCCGGGACAGAAAAAGGTGGCTACACCTTC.

The chain employs TRBV18 and TRBJ2-7; a possible D gene is TRBD1 (5 bases). The V end lost 4 bases, the J end lost 0 bases, and 13 bases lay between the germline ends. Per the germline V gene, CDR1 is KGHSH and CDR2 is LQKENI. CDR3 length: 15 amino acids. The CDR3 sequence is CASSRVRQPSYEQYF. The CDR3 bases are TGTGCCAGCTCACGGGTACGACAGCCCTCCTACGAGCAGTACTTC.